A selection of T cell receptor beta chains follows, all from one sample in a study of blood T cell repertoires in COVID-19. TCRdb keeps only in-frame clones here, not all; method: immunoSEQ multiplex PCR. The sample comprises 210,000 or so clones, around 86% of which are singletons, and roughly 4.9% rests with the top ten. Sequencing used peripheral blood. These receptors all stem from a human donor in a cohort sampled during active COVID-19. Each CDR3 is given with its conserved first and last residue. Each record gives: clone size, J gene, V gene, D gene, CDR3 DNA, CDR3 protein. The D gene is left open where the match is weak. Clone size is stated in some rows and not others, as once, few, many or a class when expanded.

NA | TRBJ1-6 | TRBV2 | NA | TGTGCCAGCGGACAGATCAGGAATTCACCCCTCCACTTT | CASGQIRNSPLHF
NA | TRBJ1-5 | TRBV28 | NA | TGTGCCAGCATCCAGGGCTTGCATCAGCCCCAGCATTTT | CASIQGLHQPQHF
few | TRBJ1-1 | TRBV19 | TRBD1 | TGTGCCAGTAGTTTTTCCGGGACAGTGAACACTGAAGCTTTCTTT | CASSFSGTVNTEAFF
NA | TRBJ2-3 | TRBV29-1 | TRBD2 | TGCAGCGGTCGACTAGCGGGAGATACAGATACGCAGTATTTT | CSGRLAGDTDTQYF
NA | TRBJ2-7 | TRBV5-1 | NA | TGCGCCAGCAGCCTAAGTGCCCTCAGGGTTAGCGAGCAGTACTTC | CASSLSALRVSEQYF
NA | TRBJ2-5 | TRBV7-2 | TRBD2 | TGTGCCAGCAGCTTAAGGGCTAGCGGGAGTCTTGGCCAAGAGACCCAGTACTTC | CASSLRASGSLGQETQYF
NA | TRBJ2-3 | TRBV6-5 | NA | TGTGCCAGCAGTCCCCCGCCTGCACGAGGGGATACGCAGTATTTT | CASSPPPARGDTQYF
once | TRBJ1-2 | TRBV2 | TRBD1 | TGTGCCATTTTGTTCGACAGGGCGAACTATGGCTACACCTTC | CAILFDRANYGYTF
NA | TRBJ2-7 | TRBV6-5 | NA | TGTGCCAGCAGTTACTCGAATAGTAACTACGAGCAGTACTTC | CASSYSNSNYEQYF
NA | TRBJ1-2 | TRBV28 | NA | TGTGCCAGCAGTTTATCCATATCGAGGGGCTACACCTTC | CASSLSISRGYTF
NA | TRBJ2-1 | TRBV7-2 | NA | TGTGCCAGCAGAAGAAAACTAGAAACTGAGCAGTTCTTC | CASRRKLETEQFF
NA | TRBJ2-7 | TRBV7-2 | NA | TGTGCCAGCAGCTTAAAGATTGGCTCCGGGAAGCAGTACTTC | CASSLKIGSGKQYF
once | TRBJ2-7 | TRBV29-1 | TRBD2 | TGCAGCGTTGCCTCGGGACTAGGAAGCTACGAGCAGTACTTC | CSVASGLGSYEQYF
NA | TRBJ1-4 | TRBV3-1/TRBV3-2 | NA | TGTGCCAGCAGAGGGAGGGGTGAACGGGAAAAACTGTTTTTT | CASRGRGEREKLFF
NA | TRBJ2-6 | TRBV24-1 | NA | TGTGCCACCAGTGCCAGACAGTTCTCTGGGGCCAACGTCCTGACTTTC | CATSARQFSGANVLTF
NA | TRBJ1-6 | TRBV19 | TRBD1 | TGTGCCAGTAGTATTAACAGGGGAAATTCACCCCTCCACTTT | CASSINRGNSPLHF
NA | TRBJ2-1 | TRBV28 | NA | TGTGCCAGCAGTAGAGCGGGTCTGAGCTCCTACAATGAGCAGTTCTTC | CASSRAGLSSYNEQFF
NA | TRBJ1-2 | TRBV5-1 | NA | TGCGCCAGCAGCTTGGCGGGGGGGGTACTTGGCTACACCTTC | CASSLAGGVLGYTF
NA | TRBJ1-1 | TRBV27 | NA | TGTGCCAGCAGTTTAAACATTAACACTGAAGCTTTCTTT | CASSLNINTEAFF
NA | TRBJ1-2 | TRBV19 | NA | TGTGCCAGTAGTCTCGCCAGGGTCCTACCTTATGGCTACACCTTC | CASSLARVLPYGYTF
NA | TRBJ2-1 | TRBV11-2 | TRBD2 | TGTGCCAGCGCTTCGGGGACTAGCGGGATTGAGCAGTTCTTC | CASASGTSGIEQFF
NA | TRBJ2-3 | TRBV7-2 | TRBD1 | TGTGCCAGCAGCTCTTGGGGACAGAGCACAGATACGCAGTATTTT | CASSSWGQSTDTQYF
once | TRBJ1-2 | TRBV19 | TRBD1 | TGTGCCAGTAGTTCGCCGGGACAGGGCCCCAAGTATGGCTACACCTTC | CASSSPGQGPKYGYTF
NA | TRBJ2-7 | TRBV5-5 | NA | TGTGCCAGCAGCTTGAAAGGGCAAGGAGGAAACGAGCAGTACTTC | CASSLKGQGGNEQYF
NA | TRBJ1-6 | TRBV27 | TRBD1 | TGTGCCAGCAGGACAGGGGGCTCGCGTAATTCACCCCTCCACTTT | CASRTGGSRNSPLHF
NA | TRBJ2-2 | TRBV7-2 | TRBD2 | TGTGCCAGCAGCTTAGGGGCTCTAGCGGGATTGGCCGGGGAGCTGTTTTTT | CASSLGALAGLAGELFF
NA | TRBJ2-3 | TRBV3-1/TRBV3-2 | NA | TGTGCCAGCAGCCAAGGCGTCAGGGGCTACACAGATACGCAGTATTTT | CASSQGVRGYTDTQYF
NA | TRBJ1-1 | TRBV18 | NA | TGTGCCAGGGGGGGGGACAAGAACACTGAAGCTTTCTTT | CARGGDKNTEAFF
NA | TRBJ1-5 | TRBV27 | NA | TGTGCCAGCAGTTTATCCGGGGACATGGCCCAGCATTTT | CASSLSGDMAQHF
once | TRBJ2-7 | TRBV7-2 | TRBD2 | TGTGCCAGCAGCACGGGACTAGCGGGAGGCAACTACGAGCAGTACTTC | CASSTGLAGGNYEQYF
NA | TRBJ2-1 | TRBV7-2 | TRBD1 | TGTGCCAGCAGCATCCCCCGCGGGACAGGGGAATACAATGAGCAGTTCTTC | CASSIPRGTGEYNEQFF
NA | TRBJ2-2 | TRBV11-2 | TRBD2 | TGTGCCAGCAGCACTAGCGGGAGCATCACCGGGGAGCTGTTTTTT | CASSTSGSITGELFF
NA | TRBJ2-3 | TRBV6-5 | TRBD1 | TGTGCCAGCAGTTACGCAGGGGGCGCGGGAGATACGCAGTATTTT | CASSYAGGAGDTQYF
NA | TRBJ1-2 | TRBV30 | NA | TGTGCCTGGACAACAGTTAACTATGGCTACACCTTC | CAWTTVNYGYTF
NA | TRBJ2-7 | TRBV25-1 | TRBD1 | TGTGCCAGCAGTGTACGACAGGGCGCGTACGAGCAGTACTTC | CASSVRQGAYEQYF
NA | TRBJ1-2 | TRBV24-1 | TRBD1 | TGTGCCACCAGTGAACAGACAGGGCTGGGCTACACCTTC | CATSEQTGLGYTF